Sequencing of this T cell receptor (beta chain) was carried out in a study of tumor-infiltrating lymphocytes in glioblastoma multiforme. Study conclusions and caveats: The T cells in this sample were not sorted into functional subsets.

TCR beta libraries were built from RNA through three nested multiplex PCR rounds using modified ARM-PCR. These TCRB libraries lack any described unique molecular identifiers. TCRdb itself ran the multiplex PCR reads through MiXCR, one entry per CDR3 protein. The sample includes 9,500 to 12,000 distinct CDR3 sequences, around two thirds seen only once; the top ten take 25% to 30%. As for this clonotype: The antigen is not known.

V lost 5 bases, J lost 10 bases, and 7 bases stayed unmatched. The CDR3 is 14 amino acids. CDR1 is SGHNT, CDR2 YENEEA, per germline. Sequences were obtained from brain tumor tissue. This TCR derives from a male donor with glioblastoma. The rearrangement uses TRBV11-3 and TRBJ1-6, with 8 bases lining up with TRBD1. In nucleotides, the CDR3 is TGTGCCAGCAGCCCCCATGGACAGGGCTCACCCCTCCACTTT. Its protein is CASSPHGQGSPLHF.